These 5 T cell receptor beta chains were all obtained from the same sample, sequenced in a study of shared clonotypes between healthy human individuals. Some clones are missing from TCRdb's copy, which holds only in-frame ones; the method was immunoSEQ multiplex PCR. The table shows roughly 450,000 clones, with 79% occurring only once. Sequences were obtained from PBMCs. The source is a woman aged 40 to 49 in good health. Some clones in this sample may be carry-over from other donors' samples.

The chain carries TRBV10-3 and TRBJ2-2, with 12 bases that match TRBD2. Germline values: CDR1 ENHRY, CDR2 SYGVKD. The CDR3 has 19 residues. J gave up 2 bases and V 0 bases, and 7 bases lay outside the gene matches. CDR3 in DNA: TGTGCCATCAGTGAGTCTTCCGGGACTAGCGGGCCTAACACCGGGGAGCTGTTTTTT. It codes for CAISESSGTSGPNTGELFF.

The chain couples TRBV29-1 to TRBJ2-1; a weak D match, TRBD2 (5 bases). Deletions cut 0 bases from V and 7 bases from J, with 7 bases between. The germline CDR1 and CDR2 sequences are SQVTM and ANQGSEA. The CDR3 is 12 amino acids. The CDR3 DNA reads TGCAGCGTTGAAGAAACTAGGAATGAGCAGTTCTTC. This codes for CSVEETRNEQFF.

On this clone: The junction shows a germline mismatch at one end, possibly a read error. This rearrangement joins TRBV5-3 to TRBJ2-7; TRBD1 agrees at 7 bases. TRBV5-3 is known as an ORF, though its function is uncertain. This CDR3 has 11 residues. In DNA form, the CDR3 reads TGTGCCAGCGGCCATTGGAAGGGACAGAGGTTC. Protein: CASGHWKGQRF.

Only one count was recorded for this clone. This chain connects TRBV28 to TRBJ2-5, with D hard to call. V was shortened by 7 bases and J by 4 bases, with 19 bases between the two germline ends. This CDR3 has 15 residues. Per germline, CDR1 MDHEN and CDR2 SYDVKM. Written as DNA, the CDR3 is TGTGCCAGCACCCCCCTGGACCCTTCCCTAGAGACCCAGTACTTC. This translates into CASTPLDPSLETQYF.

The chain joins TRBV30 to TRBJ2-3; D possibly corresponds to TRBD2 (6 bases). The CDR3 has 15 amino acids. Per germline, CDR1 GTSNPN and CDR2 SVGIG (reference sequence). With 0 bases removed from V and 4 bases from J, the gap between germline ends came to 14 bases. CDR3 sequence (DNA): TGTGCCTGGAGTGTAGGTCTCGGGAGCGCAGATACGCAGTATTTT. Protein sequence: CAWSVGLGSADTQYF.